What follows describes a single T cell receptor beta chain. Its specificity is not known. This specimen comes from a study of beta chain features in type 1 diabetes. General observations from the study: cDNA-based sequencing might over-represent cells highly expressing TCR. Across patients, naive, central memory and Treg TCRB repertoires exhibited apparently greater similarity than was observed across healthy donors.

Germline assignment: CDR1 SGHNT and CDR2 YYREEE (reference sequence). Deletions cut 6 bases from V and 3 bases from J, with 22 bases between. There are 16 residues in the CDR3. The authors reverse transcribed all of the isolated RNA, so sequencing captured expressed TCRB transcripts. Clones were read by immunoSEQ multiplex PCR, and TCRdb kept only the in-frame ones, dropping some. Among about 320,000 clones listed, around 15% were seen once. The chain is built from TRBV5-4 and TRBJ2-7, with D perhaps TRBD1 or TRBD2 (5 bases each). This TCR came from a man younger than 40 in good health. Sequenced input: central memory CD4+ T cells from blood. CDR3 amino acids: CASIDYRWDGDYEQYF. The CDR3 nucleotides read TGTGCCAGCATCGATTACCGATGGGACGGGGACTACGAGCAGTACTTC.